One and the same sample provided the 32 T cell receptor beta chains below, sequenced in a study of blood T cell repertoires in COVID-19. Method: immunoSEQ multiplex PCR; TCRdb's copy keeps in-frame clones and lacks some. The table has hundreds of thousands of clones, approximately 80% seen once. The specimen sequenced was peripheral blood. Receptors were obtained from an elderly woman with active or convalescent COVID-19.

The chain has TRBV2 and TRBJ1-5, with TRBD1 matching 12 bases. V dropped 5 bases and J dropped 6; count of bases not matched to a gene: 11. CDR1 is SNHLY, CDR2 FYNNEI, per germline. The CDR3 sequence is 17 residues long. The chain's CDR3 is CASSQLGGTGGFQPQHF. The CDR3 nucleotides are TGTGCCAGCAGTCAGCTGGGCGGGACAGGGGGCTTTCAGCCCCAGCATTTT.

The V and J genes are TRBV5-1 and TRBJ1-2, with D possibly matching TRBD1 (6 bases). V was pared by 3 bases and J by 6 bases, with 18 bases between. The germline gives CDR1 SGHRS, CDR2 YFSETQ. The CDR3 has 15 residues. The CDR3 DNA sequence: TGCGCCAGCAGCTGGAATGGGAAGGGGGAGAATGGCTACACCTTC. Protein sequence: CASSWNGKGENGYTF. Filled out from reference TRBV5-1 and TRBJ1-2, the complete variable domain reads KAGVTQTPRYLIKTRGQQVTLSCSPISGHRSVSWYQQTPGQGLQFLFEYFSETQRNKGNFPGRFSGRQFSNSRSEMNVSTLELGDSALYLCASSWNGKGENGYTFGSGTRLTVV.

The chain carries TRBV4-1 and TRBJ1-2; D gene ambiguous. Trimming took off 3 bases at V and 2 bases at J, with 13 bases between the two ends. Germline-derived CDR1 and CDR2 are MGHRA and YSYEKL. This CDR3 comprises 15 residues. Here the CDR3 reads CASSHLTAANYGYTF. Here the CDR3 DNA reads TGCGCCAGCAGCCACCTAACGGCGGCGAACTATGGCTACACCTTC.

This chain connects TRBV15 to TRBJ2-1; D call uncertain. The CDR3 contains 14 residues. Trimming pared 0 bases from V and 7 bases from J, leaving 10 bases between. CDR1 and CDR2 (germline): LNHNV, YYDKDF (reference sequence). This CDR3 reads CATSRDLSGNEQFF. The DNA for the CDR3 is TGTGCCACCAGCAGAGATCTTTCCGGGAATGAGCAGTTCTTC. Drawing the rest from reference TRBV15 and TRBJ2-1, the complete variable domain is DAMVIQNPRYQVTQFGKPVTLSCSQTLNHNVMYWYQQKSSQAPKLLFHYYDKDFNNEADTPDNFQSRRPNTSFCFLDIRSPGLGDTAMYLCATSRDLSGNEQFFGPGTRLTVL.

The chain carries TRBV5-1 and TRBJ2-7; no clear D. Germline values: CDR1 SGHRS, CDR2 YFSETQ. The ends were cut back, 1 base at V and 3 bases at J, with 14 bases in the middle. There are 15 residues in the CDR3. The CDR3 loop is CASSLSFHVVYEQYF. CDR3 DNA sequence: TGCGCCAGCAGCTTGAGTTTCCATGTAGTCTACGAGCAGTACTTC.

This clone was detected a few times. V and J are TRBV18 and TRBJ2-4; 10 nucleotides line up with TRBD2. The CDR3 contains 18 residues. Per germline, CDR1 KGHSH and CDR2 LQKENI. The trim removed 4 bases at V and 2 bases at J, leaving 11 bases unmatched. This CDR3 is CASSLITASGGTKNIQYF. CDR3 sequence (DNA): TGTGCCAGCTCACTTATTACCGCTAGCGGGGGAACCAAAAACATTCAGTACTTC.

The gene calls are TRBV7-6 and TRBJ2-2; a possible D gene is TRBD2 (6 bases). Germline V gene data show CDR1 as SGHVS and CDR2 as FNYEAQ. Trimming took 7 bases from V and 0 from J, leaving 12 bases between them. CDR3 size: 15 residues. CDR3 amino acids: CASKVGGANTGELFF. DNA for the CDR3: TGTGCCAGCAAGGTCGGCGGGGCGAACACCGGGGAGCTGTTTTTT.

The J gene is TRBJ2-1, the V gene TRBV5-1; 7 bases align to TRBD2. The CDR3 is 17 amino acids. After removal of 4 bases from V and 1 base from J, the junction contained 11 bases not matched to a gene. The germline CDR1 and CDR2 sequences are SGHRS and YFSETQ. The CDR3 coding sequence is TGCGCCAGCAGCCCGGGAGGCGGGGACCCATCCTACAATGAGCAGTTCTTC. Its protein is CASSPGGGDPSYNEQFF.

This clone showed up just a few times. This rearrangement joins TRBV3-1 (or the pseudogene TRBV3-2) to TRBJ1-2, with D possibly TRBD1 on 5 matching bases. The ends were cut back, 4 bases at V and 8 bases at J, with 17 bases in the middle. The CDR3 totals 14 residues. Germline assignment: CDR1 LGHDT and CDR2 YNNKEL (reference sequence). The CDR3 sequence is CASSPLGGSTGYTF. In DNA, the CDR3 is TGTGCCAGCAGCCCGCTGGGGGGGTCCACCGGCTACACCTTC.

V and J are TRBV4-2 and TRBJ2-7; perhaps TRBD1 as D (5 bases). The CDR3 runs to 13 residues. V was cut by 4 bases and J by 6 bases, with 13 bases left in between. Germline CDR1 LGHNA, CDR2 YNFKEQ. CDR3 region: CASSRQAGAEQYF. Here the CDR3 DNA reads TGTGCCAGCAGCCGGCAGGCTGGGGCCGAGCAGTACTTC.

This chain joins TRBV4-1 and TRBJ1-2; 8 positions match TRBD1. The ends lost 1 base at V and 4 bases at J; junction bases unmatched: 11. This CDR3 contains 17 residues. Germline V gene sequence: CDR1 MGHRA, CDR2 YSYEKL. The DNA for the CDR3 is TGCGCCAGCAGCCAAGCCGGGACAGGAGGAAGTGGCTATGGCTACACCTTC. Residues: CASSQAGTGGSGYGYTF.

CDR3: CASSQTSSGQLYGYTF. Written as DNA, the CDR3 is TGTGCCAGCAGCCAGACATCCTCGGGACAGCTCTATGGCTACACCTTC. The rearrangement links TRBV25-1 to TRBJ1-2; 7 positions agree with TRBD1. The CDR3 runs to 16 residues. The J segment lost 4 bases and the V segment lost 6 bases, leaving 14 bases of the junction unmatched. Germline CDR1 is MGHDK and CDR2 is SYGVNS.

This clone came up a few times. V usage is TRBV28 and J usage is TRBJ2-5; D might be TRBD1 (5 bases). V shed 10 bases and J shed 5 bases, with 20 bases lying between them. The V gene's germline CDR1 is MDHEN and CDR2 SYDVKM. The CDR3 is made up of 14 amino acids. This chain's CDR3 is CATGGQSATETQYF. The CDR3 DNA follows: TGTGCCACCGGCGGACAATCAGCGACGGAGACCCAGTACTTC.

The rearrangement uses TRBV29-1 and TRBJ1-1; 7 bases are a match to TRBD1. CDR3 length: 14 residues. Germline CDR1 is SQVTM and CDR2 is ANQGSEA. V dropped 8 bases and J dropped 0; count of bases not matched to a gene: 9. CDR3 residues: CSSPGTAMNTEAFF. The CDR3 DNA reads TGCAGCTCACCTGGGACAGCGATGAACACTGAAGCTTTCTTT.

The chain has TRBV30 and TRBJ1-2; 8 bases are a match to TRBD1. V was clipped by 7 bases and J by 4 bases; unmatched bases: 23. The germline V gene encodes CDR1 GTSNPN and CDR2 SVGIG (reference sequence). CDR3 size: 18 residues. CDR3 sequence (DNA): TGTGCCTTACACCCCATATGGGCGGGACAGGAGCCTTTCTATGGCTACACCTTC. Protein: CALHPIWAGQEPFYGYTF.

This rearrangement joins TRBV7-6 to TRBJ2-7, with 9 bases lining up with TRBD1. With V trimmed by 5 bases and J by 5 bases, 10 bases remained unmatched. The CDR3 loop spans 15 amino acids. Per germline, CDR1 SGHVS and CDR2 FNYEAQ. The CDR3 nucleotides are TGTGCCAGCAGCCTCCGGACAGGGGTTTTCCACGAGCAGTACTTC. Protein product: CASSLRTGVFHEQYF.

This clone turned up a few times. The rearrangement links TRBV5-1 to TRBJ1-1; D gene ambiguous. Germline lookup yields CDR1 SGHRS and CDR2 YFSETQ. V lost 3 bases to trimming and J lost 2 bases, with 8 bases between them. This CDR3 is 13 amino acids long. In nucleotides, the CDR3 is TGCGCCAGCAGCTCGAGACTTAACACTGAAGCTTTCTTT. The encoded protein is CASSSRLNTEAFF.

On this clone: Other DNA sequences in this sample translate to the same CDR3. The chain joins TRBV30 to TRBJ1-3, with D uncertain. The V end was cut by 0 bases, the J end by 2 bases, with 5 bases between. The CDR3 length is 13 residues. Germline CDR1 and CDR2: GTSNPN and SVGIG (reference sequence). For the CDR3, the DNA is TGTGCCTGGAGTGTGACTGCTGGAAACACCATATATTTT. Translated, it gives CAWSVTAGNTIYF.

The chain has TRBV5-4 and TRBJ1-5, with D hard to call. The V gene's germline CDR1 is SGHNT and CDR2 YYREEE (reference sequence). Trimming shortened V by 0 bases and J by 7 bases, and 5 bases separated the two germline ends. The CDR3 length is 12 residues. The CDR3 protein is CASSLDQQPQHF. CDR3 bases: TGTGCCAGCAGCTTGGATCAGCAGCCCCAGCATTTT.

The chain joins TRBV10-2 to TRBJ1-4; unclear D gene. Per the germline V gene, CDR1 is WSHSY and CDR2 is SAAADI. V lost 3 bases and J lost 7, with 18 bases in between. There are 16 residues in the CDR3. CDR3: CASSDHLSGSAEKLFF. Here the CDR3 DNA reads TGCGCCAGCAGTGATCATTTGTCAGGTTCTGCTGAAAAACTGTTTTTT.

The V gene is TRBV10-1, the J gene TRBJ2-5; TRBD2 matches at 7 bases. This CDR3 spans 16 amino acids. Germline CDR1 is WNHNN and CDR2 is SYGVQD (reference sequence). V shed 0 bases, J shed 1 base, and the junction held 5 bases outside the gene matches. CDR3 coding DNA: TGCGCCAGCAGTGAGTCTGGTAGCGGGCCCCAAGAGACCCAGTACTTC. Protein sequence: CASSESGSGPQETQYF.

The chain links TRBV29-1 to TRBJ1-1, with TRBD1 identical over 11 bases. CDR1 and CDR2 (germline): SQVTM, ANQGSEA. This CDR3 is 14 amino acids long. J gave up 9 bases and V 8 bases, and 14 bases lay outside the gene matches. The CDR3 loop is CSPPPGQGDPKAFF. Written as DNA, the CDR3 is TGCAGCCCCCCCCCGGGACAGGGGGACCCGAAAGCTTTCTTT. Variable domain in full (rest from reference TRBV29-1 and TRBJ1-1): SAVISQKPSRDICQRGTSLTIQCQVDSQVTMMFWYRQQPGQSLTLIATANQGSEATYESGFVIDKFPISRPNLTFSTLTVSNMSPEDSSIYLCSPPPGQGDPKAFFGQGTRLTVV.

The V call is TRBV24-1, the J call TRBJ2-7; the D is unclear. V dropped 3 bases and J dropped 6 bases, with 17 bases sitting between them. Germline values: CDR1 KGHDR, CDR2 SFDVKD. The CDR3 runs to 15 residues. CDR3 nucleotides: TGTGCCACCAGTGATCCCCGCGCGGAGCCCGCCGAGCAGTACTTC. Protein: CATSDPRAEPAEQYF.

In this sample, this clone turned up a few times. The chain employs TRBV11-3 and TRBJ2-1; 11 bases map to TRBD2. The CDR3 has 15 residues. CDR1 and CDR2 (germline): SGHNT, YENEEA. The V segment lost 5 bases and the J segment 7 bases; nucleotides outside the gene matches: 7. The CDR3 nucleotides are TGTGCCAGCAGCCCTAGCGGGGGGCTCGCAAATGAGCAGTTCTTC. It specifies CASSPSGGLANEQFF.

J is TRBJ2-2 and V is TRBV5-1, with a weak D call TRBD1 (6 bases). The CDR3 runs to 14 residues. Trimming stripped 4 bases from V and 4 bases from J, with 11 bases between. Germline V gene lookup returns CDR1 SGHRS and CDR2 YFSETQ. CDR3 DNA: TGCGCCAGCAGCCCTGACAGGTTCACCGGGGAGCTGTTTTTT. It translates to CASSPDRFTGELFF.

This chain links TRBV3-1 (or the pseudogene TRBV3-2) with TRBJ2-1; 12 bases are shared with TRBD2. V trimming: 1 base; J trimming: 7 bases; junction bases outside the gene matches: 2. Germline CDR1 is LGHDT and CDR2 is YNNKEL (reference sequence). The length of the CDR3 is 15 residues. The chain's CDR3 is CASSQVTSGRNEQFF. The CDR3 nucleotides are TGTGCCAGCAGCCAAGTAACTAGCGGGAGGAATGAGCAGTTCTTC.

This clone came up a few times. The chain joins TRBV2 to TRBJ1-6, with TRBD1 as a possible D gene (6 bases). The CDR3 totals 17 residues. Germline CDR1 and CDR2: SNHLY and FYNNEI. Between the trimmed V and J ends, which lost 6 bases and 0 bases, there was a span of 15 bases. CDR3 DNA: TGTGCCAGCAGCAAGGGACATGCTAGCTCCTATAATTCACCCCTCCACTTT. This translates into CASSKGHASSYNSPLHF.

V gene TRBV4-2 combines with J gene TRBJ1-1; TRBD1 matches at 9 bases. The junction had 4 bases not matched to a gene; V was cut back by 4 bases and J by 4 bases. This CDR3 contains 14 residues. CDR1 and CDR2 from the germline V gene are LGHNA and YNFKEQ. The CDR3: CASSRDRVSTEAFF. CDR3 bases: TGTGCCAGCAGCCGGGACAGGGTCAGCACTGAAGCTTTCTTT.

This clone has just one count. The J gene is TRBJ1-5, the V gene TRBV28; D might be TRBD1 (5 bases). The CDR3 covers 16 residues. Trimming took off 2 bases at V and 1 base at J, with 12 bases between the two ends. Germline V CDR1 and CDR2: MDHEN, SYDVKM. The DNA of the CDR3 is TGTGCCAGCAGTTTACGGGGGTGGAAGAGCAATCAGCCCCAGCATTTT. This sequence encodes CASSLRGWKSNQPQHF.

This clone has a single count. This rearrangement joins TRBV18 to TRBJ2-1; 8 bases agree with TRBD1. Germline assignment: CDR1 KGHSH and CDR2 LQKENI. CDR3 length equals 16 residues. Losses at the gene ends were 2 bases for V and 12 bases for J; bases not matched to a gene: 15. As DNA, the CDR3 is TGTGCCAGCTCACCAACCCCCACAGGGGGAATGAGTGGGCAGTTCTTC. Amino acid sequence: CASSPTPTGGMSGQFF.

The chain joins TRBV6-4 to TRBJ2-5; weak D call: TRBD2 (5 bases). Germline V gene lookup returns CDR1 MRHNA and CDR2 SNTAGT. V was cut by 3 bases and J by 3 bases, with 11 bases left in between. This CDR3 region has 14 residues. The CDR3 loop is CASSEATSEETQYF. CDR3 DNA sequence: TGTGCCAGCAGTGAAGCAACTAGTGAAGAGACCCAGTACTTC.

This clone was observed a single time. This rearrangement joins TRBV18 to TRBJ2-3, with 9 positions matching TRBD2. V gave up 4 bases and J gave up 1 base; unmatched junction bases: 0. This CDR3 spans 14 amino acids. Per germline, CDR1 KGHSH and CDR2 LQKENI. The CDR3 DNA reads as TGTGCCAGCTCACTAGCGGGGGGCACAGATACGCAGTATTTT. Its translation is CASSLAGGTDTQYF. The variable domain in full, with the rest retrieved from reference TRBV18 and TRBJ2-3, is NAGVMQNPRHLVRRRGQEARLRCSPMKGHSHVYWYRQLPEEGLKFMVYLQKENIIDESGMPKERFSAEFPKEGPSILRIQQVVRGDSAAYFCASSLAGGTDTQYFGPGTRLTVL.